Reported below is one TCR beta chain. Antigen specificity is unknown. The sample originates from a study of cytomegalovirus exposure and HLA in healthy donors. V lost 4 bases, J lost 5 bases, and 18 bases lay in between. The CDR3 runs 15 residues. Germline V gives CDR1 SGHDT, CDR2 YYEEEE. Study-wide points: The study had only CMV serostatus as immune exposure information. Later, TCR association rates were found to vary by HLA locus, highest for DRB1 and lowest for HLA-C. It was taken for granted in presence/absence analyses that sequencing depth across donors was roughly uniform.

The primer mix had 60 Vbeta and 13 Jbeta primers. Data came from immunoSEQ multiplex PCR; TCRdb stores just in-frame clones and leaves some out. The sample carries some 200,000 clones, 82% recorded once. This rearrangement joins TRBV5-6 to TRBJ1-2, with D perhaps TRBD1 (5 bases). Sample: PBMCs. The clonotype comes from a woman aged 45-60 years in good health and CMV-seropositive. CDR3 sequence reads: CASSPGNSPLYGYTF. The CDR3, as DNA: TGTGCCAGCAGCCCAGGGAATTCCCCCCTTTATGGCTACACCTTC.